Reported below is one T cell receptor (beta chain). In the authors' workflow: It was from reference gene primer amplification that nucleated cell counts were estimated. Here immunoSEQ multiplex PCR was the method, and the copy in TCRdb shows in-frame clones only, minus some. V, J and clone size derive from that table, while D and trimming were established from the DNA sequence. The sample holds 300,000 to 400,000 clones, roughly nine tenths seen once. The V and J ends lost 5 bases and 3 bases respectively, with 22 bases between them. The germline V gene has CDR1 SGHAT and CDR2 FQNNGV. CDR3 length: 17 amino acids. The data were obtained in a study of blood T cell repertoires in COVID-19. For the study at large: COVID-19 samples from acute and convalescent phases originated in the United States, Italy and Spain.

Enrollees, 18 to 89 years old, lived in 24 US areas. Cohort 3 recovery required two negative PCRs, clearance, or symptom resolution. The sequence was obtained from a man aged 18 to 29 who had recovered from COVID-19. The chain combines TRBV11-2 with TRBJ1-2, with D maybe TRBD1 (6 bases). The sequenced sample consisted of PBMCs or T cells enriched from blood (not recorded which). The CDR3 coding sequence is TGTGCCAGCAGCCGCTCCCCGACCGCTGGGGGCTACTATGGCTACACCTTC. Residues: CASSRSPTAGGYYGYTF.